This T cell receptor beta chain comes out of a study of shared clonotypes between healthy human individuals. Whole-study results and caveats: Between several donors, naive CD4 clonotypes were shared at a level of around 5.2%. Relative to their counterparts shared across all four donors, non-shared clonotypes exhibited diminished generation probabilities.

Concerning this clone itself: The target antigen is unknown.

Trimming took 4 bases from V and 6 from J; bases not matched to a gene: 12. The germline V gene has CDR1 SEHNR and CDR2 FQNEAQ (reference sequence). CDR3 size: 17 residues. Positive CCR7 selection of CD45RO-negative cells yielded the naive CD8 cells, and terminally differentiated effector memory CD45RA+ cells were excluded. Sequencing was performed with immunoSEQ multiplex PCR; in TCRdb, only in-frame clones are kept and a portion is missing. The profile shows under 1 million clones, over 90% of them singletons. This clonotype originated in a man aged 25 to 40 in good health. Sequenced input: naive CD8+ T cells sorted from blood. The genes are TRBV7-9 and TRBJ2-3; 11 nucleotides align to TRBD2. This chain's CDR3 is CASSWRGTSGLGDTQYF. The CDR3 region has the DNA TGTGCCAGCAGCTGGAGAGGGACTAGCGGCCTCGGGGATACGCAGTATTTT.